A single sample gave rise to the 14 T cell receptor beta chains below, sequenced in a study of TET2 disruption in CD19-targeted CAR T cells. The sample's treatment: autologous CTL019 cells: CD19 CAR with 4-1BB and CD3 zeta domains. No antigens are known for them. Libraries were prepared by immunoSEQ multiplex PCR; TCRdb keeps only in-frame clonotypes and omits some of them. Found here are 25,000 to 30,000 clones; the top ten clones hold 1.9%. Sample: CD8- CAR+ T cells sorted from cultured blood T cells, taken for CD19 CAR T cell therapy. Specified subset: CD8-negative CAR-positive T cells from the infusion product. These receptors all come from a man aged 65 to 79 with chronic lymphocytic leukemia.

Comments on this clone: The CDR3 end lies 3 residues beyond the end of the read and is filled in from the germline J gene. The chain recombines TRBV7-8 with TRBJ1-2, with 10 bases fitting TRBD1. The CDR3 runs 14 residues. Germline CDR1 and CDR2: SGHVS and FQNEAQ. Here the CDR3 reads CASSHGQGGDTYTF. The DNA read from the CDR3 is TGTGCCAGCAGCCACGGACAGGGGGGAGATACC. The full variable domain, completed using reference TRBV7-8 and TRBJ1-2, is GAGVSQSPRYKVAKRGQDVALRCDPISGHVSLFWYQQALGQGPEFLTYFQNEAQLDKSGLPSDRFFAERPEGSVSTLKIQRTQQEDSAVYLCASSHGQGGDTYTFGSGTRLTVV.

A remark on this clone: The read ends 3 residues early relative to the CDR3; the germline J gene fills the gap. The chain recombines TRBV15 with TRBJ2-1; 12 nucleotides match TRBD2. J was trimmed by 4 bases and V by 4 bases; bases with no gene match: 2. Germline V gene data show CDR1 as LNHNV and CDR2 as YYDKDF (reference sequence). The CDR3 has 15 residues. The CDR3: CATSTGTSGYNEQFF. The sequenced CDR3 bases are TGTGCCACCAGCACCGGGACTAGCGGGTACAATGAG. The complete variable domain, with remaining parts taken from reference TRBV15 and TRBJ2-1, reads DAMVIQNPRYQVTQFGKPVTLSCSQTLNHNVMYWYQQKSSQAPKLLFHYYDKDFNNEADTPDNFQSRRPNTSFCFLDIRSPGLGDTAMYLCATSTGTSGYNEQFFGPGTRLTVL.

As regards this clone: Read sequence stops 3 residues before the CDR3 end, and the germline J gene provides the missing end. The chain combines TRBV10-3 with TRBJ2-1; TRBD2 matches at 7 bases. The V segment lost 1 base and the J segment 5 bases; nucleotides outside the gene matches: 5. The germline V gene encodes CDR1 ENHRY and CDR2 SYGVKD. The CDR3 sequence is 15 residues long. CDR3 sequence reads: CAISEFGGKDNEQFF. The DNA read from the CDR3 is TGTGCCATCAGTGAGTTCGGGGGGAAAGACAATGAG.

In regard to this clone: Sequencing ends 3 residues short of the CDR3 end; the germline J gene provides the rest. V gene TRBV20-1 combines with J gene TRBJ1-4; TRBD1 aligns across 9 bases. CDR1 and CDR2 from the germline V gene are DFQATT and SNEGSKA (reference sequence). The CDR3 covers 15 residues. The CDR3 bases that were read are TGCAGTGCTAGAGCCCGGGACAGGGAAGCCAACGTA. This codes for CSARARDREANV. The entire CDR3 is CSARARDREANVLFF.

As regards this clone: The observed sequence ends 3 residues before the CDR3 terminus, with the missing tail filled in from the germline J gene. At the DNA level, this CDR3 is encoded by other sequences in the same sample as well. The rearrangement uses TRBV29-1 and TRBJ1-1; D may be TRBD1 (5 bases). Germline assignment: CDR1 SQVTM and CDR2 ANQGSEA. This CDR3 is built from 16 residues. V shed 3 bases and J shed 1 base, with 18 bases lying between them. The CDR3 DNA, read in part, is TGCAGCGTTGATAGGCCAGGGAGTCGAGCGAACACTGAA. Amino acid sequence: CSVDRPGSRANTE. The complete CDR3 sequence is CSVDRPGSRANTEAFF.

Regarding this clone: The read terminates 3 residues ahead of where the CDR3 ends, so the germline J gene completes it. The chain couples TRBV7-9 to TRBJ2-3; TRBD1 agrees at 7 bases. CDR3 length: 14 residues. Per germline, CDR1 SEHNR and CDR2 FQNEAQ (reference sequence). With V trimmed by 6 bases and J by 4 bases, 7 bases remained unmatched. The CDR3 is CASSSRDSPDTQYF. The DNA read from the CDR3 is TGTGCCAGCAGTTCCCGGGACAGCCCAGATACG.

In the case of this clone: The read terminates 3 residues before the CDR3 end, so the remaining end is supplied by the germline J gene. The J gene is TRBJ2-1, the V gene TRBV6-2 or TRBV6-3; the match to TRBD1 covers 9 bases. V was clipped by 0 bases and J by 6 bases; unmatched bases: 6. This CDR3 region has 16 residues. Germline lookup yields CDR1 MNHEY and CDR2 SVGEGT. CDR3 DNA, as far as it was read: TGTGCCAGCAGTTACTCGAGGGACAGGGATAGCAATGAG. Translating gives CASSYSRDRDSNE. The whole CDR3 protein is CASSYSRDRDSNEQFF.

A word on this clone: The read gets to within 3 residues of the CDR3 end, and the germline J gene fills in the rest. The chain carries TRBV4-1 and TRBJ2-7, with D possibly TRBD1 on 6 matching bases. The CDR3 runs 15 residues. The V end was cut by 2 bases, the J end by 4 bases, with 15 bases between. Germline V lookup: CDR1 MGHRA, CDR2 YSYEKL. The CDR3 spells CASSQNSQGGYEQYF. The covered CDR3 bases are TGCGCCAGCAGCCAAAACTCACAGGGTGGGTACGAG.

The CDR3 bases that were read are TGTGCCAGCAGTCCTCCTGTTAGCTATAGCAATCAGCCT. Amino acids: CASSPPVSYSNQP. The entire CDR3 reads CASSPPVSYSNQPQYF. V is TRBV28 and J is TRBJ2-4; D is uncertain. The read stops 3 residues short of the end of the CDR3; the missing end is completed from the germline J gene. This CDR3 is built from 16 residues. CDR1 and CDR2 (germline): MDHEN, SYDVKM.

Comment on this clone: The CDR3 extends 3 residues past the end of the read, so its final part is completed from the germline J gene. This chain connects TRBV29-1 to TRBJ2-2; TRBD1 aligns across 9 bases. CDR3 length: 13 residues. Germline CDR1 reads SQVTM; CDR2 reads ANQGSEA. V shed 7 bases and J 5 bases; nucleotides not matched to a gene: 5. The CDR3 sequence is CSGQGDGTGELFF. The covered CDR3 bases are TGCAGCGGACAGGGGGATGGGACCGGGGAG.

As to this clone: The DNA ends 3 residues before the CDR3 does, and the rest of the CDR3 is filled in from the germline J gene. The rearrangement links TRBV7-8 to TRBJ2-7, with a possible D match to TRBD2 (6 bases). This CDR3 spans 16 amino acids. The germline V and J ends were trimmed by 4 bases and 6 bases, with 22 bases remaining between them. Germline V gives CDR1 SGHVS, CDR2 FQNEAQ. Here the CDR3 reads CASSWGGGDLPSEQYF. The CDR3 bases that were read are TGTGCCAGCAGCTGGGGCGGCGGGGACTTACCTTCCGAG.

A remark on this clone: The CDR3 goes on 3 residues after the read ends, and that part is filled in from the germline J gene. This rearrangement joins TRBV4-2 to TRBJ1-4, with D unclear. Germline CDR1 LGHNA, CDR2 YNFKEQ. This CDR3 contains 16 residues. Trimming pared 1 base from V and 4 bases from J, leaving 13 bases between. CDR3 DNA, as far as it was read: TGTGCCAGCAGCCAAGCGGTAGGGCAGAATAATGAAAAA. Amino acid sequence: CASSQAVGQNNEK. The entire CDR3 protein is CASSQAVGQNNEKLFF.

On this clone: The read gets to within 3 residues of the CDR3 end, and the germline J gene fills in the rest. V and J are TRBV6-1 and TRBJ1-5; 11 bases agree with TRBD1. CDR1 and CDR2 (germline): MNHNS, SASEGT. The ends lost 3 bases at V and 6 bases at J; junction bases unmatched: 4. The CDR3 extends over 15 amino acids. The DNA read from the CDR3 is TGTGCCAGCAGTGACCCCGGGACAGGGGGTCAGCCC. Translation gives CASSDPGTGGQP. The entire CDR3 sequence reads CASSDPGTGGQPQHF.

To note about this clone: Coverage ceases 3 residues before the CDR3 finishes, and the germline J gene fills in the end. The chain recombines TRBV16 with TRBJ2-7; possible D gene TRBD2, 6 bases. The V gene's germline CDR1 is KGHSY and CDR2 FQNENV. V lost 0 bases and J lost 2, with 8 bases in between. The CDR3 sequence is 14 residues long. CDR3 amino acids: CASSQSRTTYEQYF. The DNA read from the CDR3 is TGTGCCAGCAGCCAATCAAGGACTACCTACGAG. The variable domain in full, completed from reference TRBV16 and TRBJ2-7, reads GEEVAQTPKHLVRGEGQKAKLYCAPIKGHSYVFWYQQVLKNEFKFLISFQNENVFDETGMPKERFSAKCLPNSPCSLEIQATKLEDSAVYFCASSQSRTTYEQYFGPGTRLTVT.